This TCR beta chain came from a study of control samples from healthy donors and cancer patients. This clone was found once. Germline CDR1 is MDHEN and CDR2 is SYDVKM. The CDR3 consists of 15 residues. The germline V and J ends were trimmed by 7 bases and 8 bases, with 23 bases remaining between them. Assay used: immunoSEQ multiplex PCR; TCRdb lists only in-frame clones, some missing. The data contain 78,000 or so clones, more than 80% of them singletons. The chain is built from TRBV28 and TRBJ1-2; no reliable D call. Sequenced: blood. The TCR was taken from a man in his fifties in good health. CDR3 in DNA: TGTGCCAGCACCCCCCCGGGCCTGCCGATCTGGGGCTACACCTTC. Translation gives CASTPPGLPIWGYTF.